One TCR beta chain is described in this entry. Antigen unknown. The sample belongs to a study of shared clonotypes between healthy human individuals. It was 200 ng DNA, 25,000 to 35,000 T cell genomes, that sorted-subset replicate PCRs used. The data were produced by immunoSEQ multiplex PCR, yet TCRdb's version contains in-frame clones alone and is incomplete. The table has about 2.4 million clones, approximately 92% seen once. CDR3 length: 13 residues. Per the germline V gene, CDR1 is SGHRS and CDR2 is YFSETQ. V lost 3 bases, J lost 6 bases, and 11 bases lay in between. Donors were healthy HIV-negative adults without recently reported acute infections or vaccinations. Regarding the study as a whole: Unshared clonotypes carried lower generation probabilities than those common to all four donors. Investigators collected only blood, and repertoires in tissues likely differ.

The sequencing input was naive CD4+ T cells sorted from blood. As for subset: CD45RA+ positively selected. This sequence originates from a man between 18 and 29 years old in good health. The chain links TRBV5-1 to TRBJ2-3; D gene uncertain. This CDR3 reads CASSSEYRDTQYF. For the CDR3, the DNA is TGCGCCAGCAGCTCCGAGTACCGCGATACGCAGTATTTT.